This TCR beta chain originates from a study of blood T cell repertoires in COVID-19. This clone has only one observation. J gave up 3 bases and V 9 bases, and 5 bases lay outside the gene matches. The CDR3 contains 12 residues. Germline assignment: CDR1 LNHDA and CDR2 SQIVND (reference sequence). Per the original methods: Researchers report that nucleated cell counts were estimated from reference gene primer amplification. Profiling relied on immunoSEQ multiplex PCR, and the TCRdb table lists in-frame clones only, not all of them. The V and J calls and the clone size are those of that table, but D and trimming were determined from the DNA. The sample holds roughly 170,000 clones; 85% to 90% are singletons and the top ten take less than 25%.

V is TRBV19 and J is TRBJ2-7; 7 bases agree with TRBD1. The clonotype was recovered from a man aged 70-80 years with active or convalescent COVID-19. The sequencing sample was made of peripheral blood. The CDR3 nucleotides read TGTGCCAGCCAGGACAGGAACTACGAGCAGTACTTC. Its protein is CASQDRNYEQYF.